This T cell receptor (beta chain) was obtained from a study of molecular identifiers for immune sequencing clone quantification. General study findings and limits: Underestimated sizes of highly expanded clones could result from identical TCR molecules that share a barcode.

TCRdb processed the PCR reads anew with MiXCR; each CDR3 protein has one entry. The sample shows roughly 65,000 distinct CDR3 sequences, 17% of them seen only once. This clonotype was counted ten times or more. The antigen is undetermined. Libraries from naive CD8 cells were generated from roughly 21,000 to 960,000 sorted cells (with 10%, 30% or 50% RNA). In germline, CDR1 is SEHNR, CDR2 FQNEAQ (reference sequence). This CDR3 region has 16 residues. V gave up 1 base and J gave up 2 bases; unmatched junction bases: 6. The V call is TRBV7-9, the J call TRBJ2-7; 9 nucleotides agree with TRBD2. The origin of this receptor is a human donor in good health. Some libraries in this study had Jurkat cell RNA spiked in. Specimen: naive CD8+ T cells from blood, with Jurkat cell RNA spiked in. Subset here: FACS-sorted CD8+CD4-CCR7+CD45RA+ naive T cells. CDR3 nucleotides: TGTGCCAGCAGCTTAGGTAGGACTAGCGAACCCTACGAGCAGTACTTC. It specifies CASSLGRTSEPYEQYF. Using reference TRBV7-9 and TRBJ2-7 for the parts outside the CDR3, the full variable domain is DTGVSQNPRHKITKRGQNVTFRCDPISEHNRLYWYRQTLGQGPEFLTYFQNEAQLEKSRLLSDRFSAERPKGSFSTLEIQRTEQGDSAMYLCASSLGRTSEPYEQYFGPGTRLTVT.